These 28 T cell receptor beta chains came from one sample sequenced in a study of blood T cell repertoires in COVID-19. The repertoire was sequenced with immunoSEQ multiplex PCR; TCRdb's copy has only in-frame clones and lacks some. The sample contains some 130,000 clones, about four fifths of which appear only once. Sequenced sample: peripheral blood. The receptors come from a woman in her 50s with acute or convalescent COVID-19.

The chain carries TRBV28 and TRBJ1-4; tentatively, D is TRBD1 (6 bases). The CDR3 sequence is 18 residues long. V lost 5 bases to trimming and J lost 5 bases, with 24 bases between them. Per the germline V gene, CDR1 is MDHEN and CDR2 is SYDVKM. The CDR3 loop reads CASSLAGTQGGGNEKLFF. CDR3 DNA sequence: TGTGCCAGCAGTCTTGCCGGGACACAGGGAGGGGGAAATGAAAAACTGTTTTTT.

This clone was recorded only once. The chain carries TRBV9 and TRBJ1-3; a possible D gene is TRBD1 (6 bases). The CDR3 extends over 15 amino acids. The V and J ends lost 3 bases and 0 bases respectively, with 10 bases between them. The germline V gene has CDR1 SGDLS and CDR2 YYNGEE. CDR3 DNA sequence: TGTGCCAGCAGCGCTACAGGGAGCTCTGGAAACACCATATATTTT. Translation: CASSATGSSGNTIYF.

The chain uses TRBV23-1 and TRBJ2-7; D possibly corresponds to TRBD1 (6 bases). TRBV23-1 is an ORF for which the function is uncertain. V was cut by 3 bases and J by 6 bases, with 9 bases left in between. This CDR3 comprises 12 residues. The DNA of the CDR3 is TGCGCCAGCAGTCAGATGGACAGCGAGCAGTACTTC. It encodes CASSQMDSEQYF.

This clone was observed a handful of times. V is TRBV3-1 (or the pseudogene TRBV3-2) and J is TRBJ1-1; 9 bases map to TRBD1. From germline, CDR1 is LGHDT and CDR2 YNNKEL (reference sequence). Losses at the gene ends were 5 bases for V and 5 bases for J; bases not matched to a gene: 9. CDR3 length equals 15 residues. CDR3 nucleotide sequence: TGTGCCAGCAGCTCTCCCGGGACAGGGTCGACTGAAGCTTTCTTT. Its protein product is CASSSPGTGSTEAFF.

The rearrangement links TRBV27 to TRBJ1-4; 7 bases match TRBD1. CDR1 MNHEY and CDR2 SMNVEV come from the germline V gene (reference sequence). V dropped 3 bases and J dropped 6; count of bases not matched to a gene: 4. The CDR3 has 14 residues. In DNA form, the CDR3 reads TGTGCCAGCAGTTTGGGACAGAGTTATGAAAAACTGTTTTTT. It specifies CASSLGQSYEKLFF.

This chain links TRBV19 with TRBJ1-3; 8 bases fit TRBD1. The CDR3 has 16 amino acids. CDR1 LNHDA and CDR2 SQIVND come from the germline V gene (reference sequence). V lost 9 bases to trimming and J lost 0 bases; unmatched junction nucleotides: 10. CDR3 nucleotides: TGTGCCAGCGCCGGGACAGGTTCATCCTCTGGAAACACCATATATTTT. This encodes CASAGTGSSSGNTIYF.

This chain uses TRBV6-5 with TRBJ1-2; no firm D call. Deletions cut 6 bases from V and 8 bases from J, with 13 bases between. The CDR3 is made up of 12 amino acids. The V gene's germline CDR1 is MNHEY and CDR2 SVGAGI. Here the CDR3 DNA reads TGTGCCAGCAGCCCCCCCGGGAGGGGCTACACCTTC. This sequence encodes CASSPPGRGYTF.

The chain employs TRBV15 and TRBJ1-2; 10 bases are shared with TRBD1. Germline V lookup: CDR1 LNHNV, CDR2 YYDKDF (reference sequence). Trimming took 1 base from V and 4 from J; bases not matched to a gene: 6. The CDR3 extends over 16 amino acids. DNA for the CDR3: TGTGCCACCAGCAGAGTTGGGACAGGGGAACTCTATGGCTACACCTTC. Its protein is CATSRVGTGELYGYTF.

The gene calls are TRBV6-1 and TRBJ2-3, with 7 bases lining up with TRBD2. V lost 2 bases to trimming and J lost 2 bases; unmatched junction nucleotides: 7. The CDR3 covers 16 residues. The V gene's germline CDR1 is MNHNS and CDR2 SASEGT. CDR3 amino acids: CASSERGLTLTDTQYF. The CDR3 coding sequence is TGTGCCAGCAGTGAAAGGGGACTAACCCTCACAGATACGCAGTATTTT.

The chain is built from TRBV5-1 and TRBJ2-3, with D perhaps matching TRBD2 (6 bases). The CDR3 covers 16 residues. Germline CDR1 and CDR2: SGHRS and YFSETQ. The germline V and J ends were trimmed by 0 bases and 2 bases, with 13 bases remaining between them. In DNA form, the CDR3 reads TGCGCCAGCAGCTTGGATGCGGGGTATTACACAGATACGCAGTATTTT. It yields the protein CASSLDAGYYTDTQYF.

This clone has a handful of counts. The rearrangement joins TRBV9 to TRBJ2-1, with no clear D. This CDR3 contains 15 residues. V was pared by 1 base and J by 0 bases, with 8 bases between. The V gene's germline CDR1 is SGDLS and CDR2 YYNGEE. This CDR3 is CASSVMASSYNEQFF. The DNA of the CDR3 is TGTGCCAGCAGCGTAATGGCAAGCTCCTACAATGAGCAGTTCTTC.

The chain recombines TRBV27 with TRBJ2-3, with D possibly TRBD2 on 5 matching bases. This CDR3 spans 14 amino acids. The germline gives CDR1 MNHEY, CDR2 SMNVEV (reference sequence). Trimming took 10 bases from V and 5 from J, leaving 19 bases between them. The CDR3 protein is CATTPKTTGDTQYF. CDR3 sequence (DNA): TGTGCCACGACACCCAAGACTACTGGAGATACGCAGTATTTT.

The chain joins TRBV2 to TRBJ1-1; a possible D gene is TRBD1 (6 bases). This CDR3 contains 13 residues. CDR1 is SNHLY and CDR2 is FYNNEI in the germline V gene. Trimming stripped 6 bases from V and 0 bases from J, with 8 bases between. The CDR3, as DNA: TGTGCCAGCAGGGACAGTTTGAACACTGAAGCTTTCTTT. Its translation is CASRDSLNTEAFF.

This chain joins TRBV2 and TRBJ1-5; TRBD1 agrees at 7 bases. The V segment lost 7 bases and the J segment 6 bases; nucleotides outside the gene matches: 6. Per the germline V gene, CDR1 is SNHLY and CDR2 is FYNNEI. The CDR3 loop spans 13 amino acids. The CDR3 is CASTRQGGQPQHF. The CDR3 nucleotides read TGTGCCAGCACAAGACAGGGCGGTCAGCCCCAGCATTTT. The variable domain in full, completed from reference TRBV2 and TRBJ1-5, reads EPEVTQTPSHQVTQMGQEVILRCVPISNHLYFYWYRQILGQKVEFLVSFYNNEISEKSEIFDDQFSVERPDGSNFTLKIRSTKLEDSAMYFCASTRQGGQPQHFGDGTRLSIL.

This chain connects TRBV19 to TRBJ1-1; D uncertain. Trimming took 3 bases from V and 1 from J, leaving 12 bases between them. Germline CDR1 and CDR2: LNHDA and SQIVND (reference sequence). The CDR3 length is 15 residues. CDR3 region: CASSMRARGNTEAFF. As DNA, the CDR3 is TGTGCCAGTAGTATGCGGGCCCGGGGGAACACTGAAGCTTTCTTT.

Turning to this clone: In the same sample, other DNA sequences code for this CDR3. The rearrangement uses TRBV6-1 and TRBJ1-2; 7 bases fit TRBD1. The CDR3 has 15 amino acids. Looked up from germline, CDR1 is MNHNS and CDR2 is SASEGT. Trimming at V came to 1 base and at J to 0 bases, leaving 2 bases not matched to a gene. This CDR3 reads CASSEVQGANYGYTF. The CDR3 DNA is TGTGCCAGCAGTGAAGTCCAGGGGGCTAACTATGGCTACACCTTC.

This clone came up once. The J gene is TRBJ2-5, the V gene TRBV7-3; 13 bases map to TRBD2. The ends lost 4 bases at V and 2 bases at J; junction bases unmatched: 1. CDR1 SGHTA and CDR2 FQGTGA come from the germline V gene. CDR3 length: 15 residues. Written as DNA, the CDR3 is TGTGCCAGCAGCTCGGGACTAGCGGGGCAAGAGACCCAGTACTTC. Encoded protein: CASSSGLAGQETQYF.

The genes are TRBV7-9 and TRBJ1-3; 11 positions agree with TRBD1. With 4 bases clipped from V and 3 bases from J, the junction kept 8 bases outside the gene matches. The CDR3 covers 17 residues. Germline lookup yields CDR1 SEHNR and CDR2 FQNEAQ (reference sequence). The CDR3: CASSSGTGGIGGNTIYF. The CDR3 bases are TGTGCCAGCAGCTCCGGGACAGGGGGAATAGGTGGAAACACCATATATTTT.

The J gene is TRBJ1-1, the V gene TRBV3-1 (or the pseudogene TRBV3-2); 7 bases agree with TRBD1. CDR1 is LGHDT, CDR2 YNNKEL, per germline (reference sequence). The CDR3 has 14 amino acids. Trimming removed 4 bases from V and 1 base from J; junction bases left unmatched: 3. CDR3 in amino acids: CASSLGTANTEAFF. The DNA of the CDR3 is TGTGCCAGCAGCCTCGGGACAGCGAACACTGAAGCTTTCTTT.

This chain connects TRBV5-8 to TRBJ1-6; possible D gene TRBD1, 5 bases. CDR3 length: 16 residues. V was cut by 1 base and J by 4 bases, with 12 bases left in between. Germline V gene lookup returns CDR1 SGHTS and CDR2 YDEGEE. The DNA of the CDR3 is TGTGCCAGCAGCTTGTCTCTGACAGCGTATAATTCACCCCTCCACTTT. As protein: CASSLSLTAYNSPLHF.

V gene TRBV12-3 or TRBV12-4 combines with J gene TRBJ1-5; D not resolved. With 3 bases removed from V and 5 bases from J, the gap between germline ends came to 5 bases. The CDR3 sequence is 12 residues long. CDR3 sequence: CASSFADQPQHF. The CDR3 nucleotides read TGTGCCAGCAGTTTCGCGGATCAGCCCCAGCATTTT.

This sequence joins TRBV6-6 and TRBJ1-4, with 10 bases aligning to TRBD1. V was clipped by 2 bases and J by 7 bases; unmatched bases: 1. Germline loops: CDR1 MNHNY, CDR2 SVGAGI (reference sequence). The CDR3 has 14 amino acids. For the CDR3, the DNA is TGTGCCAGCAGTTACGGACAGGGGGGTGAAAAACTGTTTTTT. Residues: CASSYGQGGEKLFF.

The chain links TRBV10-1 to TRBJ1-6; 7 nucleotides align to TRBD1. The CDR3 spans 16 residues. The trim removed 8 bases at V and 5 bases at J, leaving 12 bases unmatched. CDR1 and CDR2 from the germline V gene are WNHNN and SYGVQD (reference sequence). Written as DNA, the CDR3 is TGCGCCAGCGAAAAGGACGGACAGGAAGATAATTCACCCCTCCACTTT. Its translation is CASEKDGQEDNSPLHF.

This chain uses TRBV19 with TRBJ1-1; 8 nucleotides align to TRBD1. CDR3 size: 14 residues. V trimming: 7 bases; J trimming: 1 base; junction bases outside the gene matches: 5. Germline V gene sequence: CDR1 LNHDA, CDR2 SQIVND (reference sequence). CDR3 DNA sequence: TGTGCCAGTATGGGGGACAGGAGGAACACTGAAGCTTTCTTT. As protein: CASMGDRRNTEAFF.

This sequence joins TRBV3-1 (or the pseudogene TRBV3-2) and TRBJ1-1; 9 nucleotides match TRBD1. CDR1 LGHDT and CDR2 YNNKEL come from the germline V gene (reference sequence). V lost 1 base to trimming and J lost 5 bases; unmatched junction nucleotides: 8. This CDR3 has 16 amino acids. In nucleotides, the CDR3 is TGTGCCAGCAGCCAAGCGGGGACAGGGAGAAGGACTGAAGCTTTCTTT. Translating it yields CASSQAGTGRRTEAFF.

This clone was recorded once. This sequence joins TRBV24-1 and TRBJ1-2, with D maybe TRBD1 (5 bases). V lost 3 bases, J lost 7 bases, and 20 bases lay in between. The CDR3 is made up of 16 amino acids. The V gene's germline CDR1 is KGHDR and CDR2 SFDVKD. The CDR3 DNA reads as TGTGCCACCAGTGATAGCGGGGGAAAAGGGTATGTTGGCTACACCTTC. Protein sequence: CATSDSGGKGYVGYTF.

The chain recombines TRBV5-1 with TRBJ1-1; 7 positions match TRBD1. CDR1 and CDR2 from the germline V gene are SGHRS and YFSETQ. V lost 6 bases and J lost 6; bases outside the gene matches: 8. This CDR3 spans 13 amino acids. The CDR3 nucleotides are TGCGCCAGCAAGGGACAGCAAGCTGCTGAAGCTTTCTTT. Its protein is CASKGQQAAEAFF.

The chain uses TRBV3-1 (or the pseudogene TRBV3-2) and TRBJ2-6; 9 positions match TRBD2. The CDR3 covers 20 residues. Germline V gene data show CDR1 as LGHDT and CDR2 as YNNKEL (reference sequence). Trimming at V came to 6 bases and at J to 0 bases, leaving 15 bases not matched to a gene. CDR3 loop: CASSPRVPGLANSGANVLTF. DNA of the CDR3: TGTGCCAGCAGTCCGAGGGTCCCGGGACTAGCAAACTCTGGGGCCAACGTCCTGACTTTC.